A selection of T cell receptor beta chains follows, all from one sample in a study of CD8 T cells in Susac syndrome. One entry per CDR3 protein results from TCRdb running MiXCR on the immunoSEQ multiplex PCR reads. The sample lists more than 100,000 distinct CDR3 sequences, roughly 80% seen once, with roughly 0.5% in the top ten. Sequencing was carried out using CD8+ T cells from PBMCs. Source of these receptors: a human donor with multiple sclerosis. The CDR3 runs from the conserved cysteine through the conserved F or W. D genes are given only for firm matches. Only part of the rows carry a size: once, few, many, or a class if the clone is expanded.

j_gene,d_gene,len,v_gene,abundance,CDR3nt,CDR3aa
TRBJ1-6,.,16,TRBV5-1,once,TGCGCCAGCAGCTTTGGGCAGAGCTCCTATAATTCACCCCTCCACTTT,CASSFGQSSYNSPLHF
TRBJ1-1,TRBD1,13,TRBV10-3,once,TGTGCCACCTGGGACAGCATGAACACTGAAGCTTTCTTT,CATWDSMNTEAFF
TRBJ2-1,.,13,TRBV6-2/TRBV6-3,.,TGTGCCAGCAGTCTGGCAGGGTGGGATGAGCAGTTCTTC,CASSLAGWDEQFF
TRBJ1-3,.,15,TRBV9,.,TGTGCCAGCAGCACACCGCTATCCTCTGGAAACACCATATATTTT,CASSTPLSSGNTIYF
TRBJ2-2,.,15,TRBV4-1,.,TGCGCCAGCAGCCCTAACCGGCTTGACACCGGGGAGCTGTTTTTT,CASSPNRLDTGELFF
TRBJ1-5,TRBD1,15,TRBV9,.,TGTGCCAGCAGCCCTACCGACAGGGGCCACCAGCCCCAGCATTTT,CASSPTDRGHQPQHF
TRBJ2-1,.,15,TRBV6-5,.,TGTGCCAGCAGTTCCGCTAGCCTTCAATACAATGAGCAGTTCTTC,CASSSASLQYNEQFF
TRBJ1-1,TRBD1,17,TRBV20-1,.,TGCAGTGCTAGAGACTATAAGGACAGGGGGATGAACACTGAAGCTTTCTTT,CSARDYKDRGMNTEAFF
TRBJ2-3,TRBD2,23,TRBV24-1,.,TGTGCCACCAGTGATTTGCGGTTACCGGGACTAGCGGGACCAGGGGGTACCACAGATACGCAGTATTTT,CATSDLRLPGLAGPGGTTDTQYF
TRBJ2-5,.,15,TRBV20-1,.,TGCAGTGCTAGAGATTGGGGGGGGGCTGGAGAGACCCAGTACTTC,CSARDWGGAGETQYF
TRBJ1-1,.,15,TRBV7-2,.,TGTGCCAGCAGCTTAGCGGGCAGGGCGGGCACTGAAGCTTTCTTT,CASSLAGRAGTEAFF
TRBJ1-2,.,13,TRBV20-1,once,TGCAGTGCTAGGGGGGGGCGCGTCTATGGCTACACCTTC,CSARGGRVYGYTF
TRBJ2-7,.,12,TRBV12-3/TRBV12-4,.,TGTGCCAGCAGTCCCTCGGGGTACGAGCAGTACTTC,CASSPSGYEQYF
TRBJ2-1,TRBD2,18,TRBV7-9,.,TGTGCCAGCAGCCCGGGACTAGCGGGAACCACATCCTACAATGAGCAGTTCTTC,CASSPGLAGTTSYNEQFF
TRBJ1-1,.,14,TRBV27,.,TGTGCCAGCAGTTGGGGGGCTATGAACACTGAAGCTTTCTTT,CASSWGAMNTEAFF
TRBJ2-5,TRBD2,19,TRBV27,.,TGTGCCAGCAGTTTAATGGGGGTTGGGGTAGCGGGAAGAGGAGAGACCCAGTACTTC,CASSLMGVGVAGRGETQYF
TRBJ2-1,TRBD2,17,TRBV5-1,.,TGCGCCAGCAGCTTGGTGAGCGGGAGGGCCTCATACAATGAGCAGTTCTTC,CASSLVSGRASYNEQFF
TRBJ1-2,.,13,TRBV6-1,.,TGTGCCAGCAGTGAAGGAGGTTACTATGGCTACACCTTC,CASSEGGYYGYTF
TRBJ2-7,.,12,TRBV7-8,.,TGTGCCAGCAGTCTTTGGGACTACGAGCAGTACTTC,CASSLWDYEQYF
TRBJ2-3,TRBD1,16,TRBV29-1,.,TGCAGCGTTGAAACAGGGGCAGGGGGCAACACAGATACGCAGTATTTT,CSVETGAGGNTDTQYF
TRBJ2-7,.,15,TRBV16,.,TGTGCCAGCAGCCAATTTAAAGGACAGCTCTACGAGCAGTACTTC,CASSQFKGQLYEQYF
TRBJ2-1,.,12,TRBV20-1,.,TGCAGTGCTGATGAATACGGCAATGAGCAGTTCTTC,CSADEYGNEQFF
TRBJ1-2,.,18,TRBV14,.,TGTGCCAGCAGCCAAGCGCACCGGGCAGGCCCCTACGTGGATGGCTACACCTTC,CASSQAHRAGPYVDGYTF
TRBJ2-5,.,15,TRBV6-1,few,TGTGCCAGCAGTCGTAGGGACTCCTCCCAAGAGACCCAGTACTTC,CASSRRDSSQETQYF
TRBJ2-5,.,15,TRBV11-2,.,TGTGCCAGCAGCCCCCTACAGGGACTCGAAGAGACCCAGTACTTC,CASSPLQGLEETQYF
TRBJ2-2,.,16,TRBV29-1,.,TGCAGCGTTCATACCGGGACATCCCTGAACACCGGGGAGCTGTTTTTT,CSVHTGTSLNTGELFF
TRBJ1-6,.,14,TRBV12-3/TRBV12-4,few,TGTGCCAGCAGTTTAACAGGGTTAAATTCACCCCTCCACTTT,CASSLTGLNSPLHF
TRBJ1-1,TRBD1,13,TRBV5-1,.,TGCGCCAGCGGGGTCACAGGGGACACTGAAGCTTTCTTT,CASGVTGDTEAFF
TRBJ2-1,.,15,TRBV11-2,.,TGTGCCAGCAGCTGGGGTAGCGTCTCCTACAATGAGCAGTTCTTC,CASSWGSVSYNEQFF
TRBJ2-7,TRBD2,15,TRBV4-1,few,TGCGCCAGCAGCCAACTCCAGCGGGGGGCCTACGAGCAGTACTTC,CASSQLQRGAYEQYF
TRBJ2-1,.,14,TRBV6-2/TRBV6-3,.,TGTGCCAGCAGTTACGGAACGGGAGTCGGAGAGCAGTTCTTC,CASSYGTGVGEQFF
TRBJ2-3,.,16,TRBV3-1,.,TGTGCCAGCAGCCAAGATCACGGGGTCGACACAGATACGCAGTATTTT,CASSQDHGVDTDTQYF
TRBJ2-7,TRBD1,15,TRBV20-1,.,TGCAGTGCTAGAGATAGGGACAGTGCCTCCTACGAGCAGTACTTC,CSARDRDSASYEQYF
TRBJ1-2,TRBD1,15,TRBV2,.,TGTGCCAGCAGTGAACCAGGGGGAGTTAACTATGGCTACACCTTC,CASSEPGGVNYGYTF
TRBJ2-1,TRBD2,18,TRBV7-2,.,TGTGCCAGCAGCTTAGTAGGTAGCGGGGACCTCTCCTACAATGAGCAGTTCTTC,CASSLVGSGDLSYNEQFF
TRBJ2-3,TRBD1,15,TRBV6-1,few,TGTGCCAGCAGTGAATGGGGGACAGGGGGCGATACGCAGTATTTT,CASSEWGTGGDTQYF
TRBJ2-3,.,15,TRBV2,.,TGTGCCAGCAGTGCTGGGAGGGGGGGAACAGATACGCAGTATTTT,CASSAGRGGTDTQYF
TRBJ1-1,TRBD1,15,TRBV11-2,.,TGTGCCAGCAGCCCCCTGACAGGGCGTAGCACTGAAGCTTTCTTT,CASSPLTGRSTEAFF
TRBJ1-2,.,10,TRBV29-1,.,TGCAGCGTGTTGGGGGCTGGCTACACCTTC,CSVLGAGYTF
TRBJ1-5,.,17,TRBV28,.,TGTGCCAGCAGTTTTTGGGGGTCAGGGACGAGCAATCAGCCCCAGCATTTT,CASSFWGSGTSNQPQHF
TRBJ2-2,.,17,TRBV27,.,TGTGCCAGCAGTACAAATAATCCACCAGCGAACACCGGGGAGCTGTTTTTT,CASSTNNPPANTGELFF
TRBJ1-1,TRBD1,12,TRBV5-1,.,TGCGCCAGCAGCTGGACGGGACAGGAAGCTTTCTTT,CASSWTGQEAFF
TRBJ2-7,.,15,TRBV19,.,TGTGCCAGTAGTCGTGGACAGAGGGCCTTGGGCGAGCAGTACTTC,CASSRGQRALGEQYF
TRBJ2-1,TRBD1,16,TRBV19,.,TGTGCCAGTAGTGTGCAACAGGGGTTAGCTTTGTATGAGCAGTTCTTC,CASSVQQGLALYEQFF
TRBJ2-2,.,16,TRBV5-1,.,TGCGCCAGCAGTAGGGACACCCAGTGGAACACCGGGGAGCTGTTTTTT,CASSRDTQWNTGELFF
TRBJ1-5,.,17,TRBV7-6,.,TGTGCCAGCAGCTTAGGTCCCGGACAGAATAGCAATCAGCCCCAGCATTTT,CASSLGPGQNSNQPQHF
TRBJ1-2,.,17,TRBV7-8,.,TGTGCCAGCAGCTTAGGAGCCGGGGGACGGGGGCTGGATGGCTACACCTTC,CASSLGAGGRGLDGYTF
TRBJ2-7,.,15,TRBV7-9,.,TGTGCCAGCAGCGGCGTTTTAAGTAGGTCCCACGAGCAGTACTTC,CASSGVLSRSHEQYF
TRBJ1-5,TRBD1,16,TRBV4-1,.,TGCGCCAGCAGCCTTACAGGGGGCAAGAGCAATCAGCCCCAGCATTTT,CASSLTGGKSNQPQHF
TRBJ2-7,.,14,TRBV7-8,.,TGTGCCAGCAGCCCATCAGGGGTCTTACGTGAGCAGTACTTC,CASSPSGVLREQYF
TRBJ1-5,.,13,TRBV13,.,TGTGCCAGCAGCTTAGGCCGCGGTCAGCCCCAGCATTTT,CASSLGRGQPQHF
TRBJ2-1,.,14,TRBV28,.,TGTGCCAGCAGTACCGGGCCCGTGGGCAATGAGCAGTTCTTC,CASSTGPVGNEQFF
TRBJ1-6,.,15,TRBV3-1,.,TGTGCCAGCAGCCAAAATCAGGGTGGTAATTCACCCCTCCACTTT,CASSQNQGGNSPLHF